This entry lists 27 T cell receptor beta chains sequenced from one sample in a study of blood T cell repertoires in COVID-19. The table came from immunoSEQ multiplex PCR; TCRdb's copy has only in-frame clones and leaves some out. This sample carries under 350,000 clones, 85% of them seen once, and the ten largest clones take roughly 7%. What was sequenced was peripheral blood. These receptors all stem from a human donor in a cohort sampled during active COVID-19.

The CDR3 sequence is CASKFWSSDSPLHF. The DNA of the CDR3 is TGTGCCAGTAAATTTTGGTCGTCGGATTCACCCCTCCACTTT. This chain uses TRBV19 with TRBJ1-6; D ambiguous. Trimming took off 7 bases at V and 8 bases at J, with 15 bases between the two ends. This CDR3 region has 14 residues. The germline gives CDR1 LNHDA, CDR2 SQIVND (reference sequence).

This chain connects TRBV23-1 to TRBJ1-2; 9 bases align to TRBD1. TRBV23-1 is sorted into the ORF group, with uncertain function. The CDR3 spans 15 residues. The J segment lost 2 bases and the V segment lost 8 bases, leaving 9 bases of the junction unmatched. The CDR3 DNA is TGCGCCAGCGGAAACAACAGGGGGCCCAACTATGGCTACACCTTC. Protein product: CASGNNRGPNYGYTF.

The chain links TRBV6-5 to TRBJ1-6; D possibly corresponds to TRBD1 (6 bases). V was clipped by 8 bases and J by 7 bases, with 15 bases between them. This CDR3 region has 14 residues. Germline V lookup: CDR1 MNHEY, CDR2 SVGAGI. CDR3 region: CASALYRDNSPLHF. The CDR3 bases are TGTGCCAGCGCCCTATACAGGGACAATTCACCCCTCCACTTT.

This clone has more than one count but fewer than ten. The CDR3 region has the DNA TGTGCCTGGAGTAGGAGTTCCTACAATGAGCAGTTCTTC. This sequence encodes CAWSRSSYNEQFF. This chain joins TRBV30 and TRBJ2-1; no reliable D call. This CDR3 is built from 13 residues. V lost 2 bases to trimming and J lost 1 base, with 6 bases between them. The germline V gene encodes CDR1 GTSNPN and CDR2 SVGIG (reference sequence).

The chain recombines TRBV2 with TRBJ1-2, with 8 bases identical to TRBD1. The CDR3 loop spans 15 amino acids. J gave up 9 bases and V 0 bases, and 9 bases lay outside the gene matches. Germline lookup yields CDR1 SNHLY and CDR2 FYNNEI. As DNA, the CDR3 is TGTGCCAGCAGTGAAGCGGGGAGACAGGGGTCGAGCTACACCTTC. Translating it yields CASSEAGRQGSSYTF.

The chain uses TRBV12-5 and TRBJ2-3, with a weak D call TRBD1 (6 bases). CDR1 is LGHNT, CDR2 FRNRAP, per germline. This CDR3 has 15 amino acids. V lost 2 bases to trimming and J lost 4 bases, with 13 bases between them. As DNA, the CDR3 is TGTGCTAGTGGTTTGAGGGACACGGGCCCAGATACGCAGTATTTT. Protein sequence: CASGLRDTGPDTQYF.

V is TRBV7-2 and J is TRBJ1-6, with 7 bases aligning to TRBD1. Germline assignment: CDR1 SGHTA and CDR2 FQGNSA. J was trimmed by 10 bases and V by 3 bases; bases with no gene match: 9. The CDR3 length is 15 residues. The CDR3 here is CASSFTGVVRSPLHF. The DNA for the CDR3 is TGTGCCAGCAGCTTCACAGGGGTCGTTCGATCACCCCTCCACTTT. The full variable domain, completed using reference TRBV7-2 and TRBJ1-6, is GAGVSQSPSNKVTEKGKDVELRCDPISGHTALYWYRQSLGQGLEFLIYFQGNSAPDKSGLPSDRFSAERTGGSVSTLTIQRTQQEDSAVYLCASSFTGVVRSPLHFGNGTRLTVT.

The rearrangement links TRBV24-1 to TRBJ2-6; no firm D call. With 2 bases removed from V and 6 bases from J, the gap between germline ends came to 10 bases. Germline CDR1 and CDR2: KGHDR and SFDVKD. The CDR3 is made up of 15 amino acids. CDR3 DNA: TGTGCCACCAGTGATTCAGGCACGCAGGCCAACGTCCTGACTTTC. Translation: CATSDSGTQANVLTF.

The chain recombines TRBV6-5 with TRBJ1-6, with D possibly TRBD1 on 6 matching bases. The CDR3 sequence is 15 residues long. The V and J ends lost 7 bases and 6 bases respectively, with 16 bases between them. Germline V gene sequence: CDR1 MNHEY, CDR2 SVGAGI. CDR3: CASTKTGFRNSPLHF. CDR3 sequence (DNA): TGTGCCAGCACCAAAACAGGGTTTCGTAATTCACCCCTCCACTTT.

The chain couples TRBV6-5 to TRBJ1-2; D unclear. The CDR3 has 13 residues. Looked up from germline, CDR1 is MNHEY and CDR2 is SVGAGI. Trimming pared 5 bases from V and 6 bases from J, leaving 13 bases between. The DNA for the CDR3 is TGTGCCAGCAGTAGGCTTTTAGGAGATGGCTACACCTTC. Its protein product is CASSRLLGDGYTF.

The chain carries TRBV5-5 and TRBJ1-5; D possibly corresponds to TRBD1 (6 bases). Germline CDR1 SGHKS, CDR2 YYEKEE (reference sequence). V lost 0 bases and J lost 3, with 13 bases in between. The CDR3 sequence is 16 residues long. The CDR3 here is CASSLVGGVLNQPQHF. The CDR3 coding sequence is TGTGCCAGCAGCTTGGTAGGGGGGGTACTCAATCAGCCCCAGCATTTT.

The chain is built from TRBV25-1 and TRBJ2-7; TRBD1 matches 10 bases. CDR1 and CDR2 from the germline V gene are MGHDK and SYGVNS. The CDR3 totals 16 residues. V was clipped by 2 bases and J by 1 base; unmatched bases: 5. The DNA of the CDR3 is TGTGCCAGCAGTGAACCATTGGGACAGGGGTCCTACGAGCAGTACTTC. Protein sequence: CASSEPLGQGSYEQYF.

The V call is TRBV19, the J call TRBJ1-5; 9 bases agree with TRBD1. J was trimmed by 1 base and V by 3 bases; bases with no gene match: 4. This CDR3 spans 16 amino acids. Per germline, CDR1 LNHDA and CDR2 SQIVND (reference sequence). CDR3 sequence reads: CASSIIGTGSNQPQHF. DNA for the CDR3: TGTGCCAGTAGTATTATTGGGACAGGGAGCAATCAGCCCCAGCATTTT.

The gene calls are TRBV13 and TRBJ2-2, with a weak D call TRBD1 (5 bases). V was trimmed by 0 bases and J by 1 base, leaving 12 bases between them. The germline V gene has CDR1 PRHDT and CDR2 FYEKMQ (reference sequence). This CDR3 is 17 amino acids long. CDR3: CASSLGGWGLNTGELFF. Here the CDR3 DNA reads TGTGCCAGCAGCTTAGGGGGTTGGGGCTTGAACACCGGGGAGCTGTTTTTT.

This chain uses TRBV7-9 with TRBJ1-1; D is unclear. The CDR3 runs 14 residues. Trimming pared 0 bases from V and 6 bases from J, leaving 11 bases between. The germline V gene has CDR1 SEHNR and CDR2 FQNEAQ (reference sequence). The DNA of the CDR3 is TGTGCCAGCAGCTTAGCGCAGGTGAGGGCTGAAGCTTTCTTT. This codes for CASSLAQVRAEAFF.

The rearrangement uses TRBV6-4 and TRBJ2-7; D remains ambiguous. This CDR3 region has 14 residues. Between the trimmed V and J ends, which lost 5 bases and 1 base, there was a span of 12 bases. Germline CDR1 and CDR2: MRHNA and SNTAGT. Here the CDR3 reads CASSLEAKSYEQYF. The DNA for the CDR3 is TGTGCCAGCAGTTTAGAGGCCAAGTCCTACGAGCAGTACTTC.

The chain uses TRBV6-5 and TRBJ1-3, with no clear D. The CDR3 has 13 amino acids. The germline V gene encodes CDR1 MNHEY and CDR2 SVGAGI. V was shortened by 0 bases and J by 5 bases, with 5 bases between the two germline ends. The CDR3: CASSYSFRNTIYF. The CDR3 bases are TGTGCCAGCAGTTACTCGTTTAGAAACACCATATATTTT.

The chain has TRBV7-9 and TRBJ2-2, with TRBD1 matching over 12 bases. Unmatched junction bases numbered 6, after V lost 9 bases and J lost 7 bases. This CDR3 has 14 amino acids. CDR1 and CDR2 from the germline V gene are SEHNR and FQNEAQ (reference sequence). The CDR3 loop reads CASGGQGANGELFF. The CDR3 DNA sequence: TGTGCCAGTGGGGGACAGGGGGCTAACGGGGAGCTGTTTTTT.

This clone showed up just once. The J gene is TRBJ2-2, the V gene TRBV12-3 or TRBV12-4; D is uncertain. The CDR3 has 13 amino acids. V lost 7 bases and J lost 7, with 13 bases in between. The CDR3 DNA sequence: TGTGCCAGCAACCCTGAGATGTACGGGGAGCTGTTTTTT. Residues: CASNPEMYGELFF.

The CDR3 DNA sequence: TGTGCCAGCAGAGACCCAGCCCGGGGGCAGTACTTC. Its protein is CASRDPARGQYF. The V call is TRBV2, the J call TRBJ2-7; perhaps TRBD2 as D (5 bases). V lost 6 bases and J lost 9, with 15 bases in between. The CDR3 loop spans 12 amino acids. Germline V gene lookup returns CDR1 SNHLY and CDR2 FYNNEI.

This chain connects TRBV27 to TRBJ2-4; D uncertain. V lost 4 bases, J lost 4 bases, and 5 bases lay in between. Per the germline V gene, CDR1 is MNHEY and CDR2 is SMNVEV (reference sequence). The CDR3 has 12 residues. The CDR3 DNA sequence: TGTGCCAGCAGTTCGGTGAAAAACATTCAGTACTTC. Translated, it gives CASSSVKNIQYF.

CDR3 residues: CASSGLTSGSTDTQYF. The CDR3 DNA sequence: TGTGCCAGCAGTGGATTGACTAGCGGTAGCACAGATACGCAGTATTTT. This sequence joins TRBV6-2 or TRBV6-3 and TRBJ2-3; TRBD2 agrees at 9 bases. The ends lost 5 bases at V and 0 bases at J; junction bases unmatched: 6. The CDR3 is 16 amino acids. Germline assignment: CDR1 MNHEY and CDR2 SVGEGT.

This rearrangement joins TRBV10-3 to TRBJ2-6, with 7 bases lining up with TRBD1. The CDR3 covers 17 residues. CDR1 is ENHRY and CDR2 is SYGVKD in the germline V gene. The V and J ends lost 6 bases and 1 base, in that order; junction bases with no gene match: 9. CDR3 sequence reads: CAISRQGGRSGANVLTF. In DNA form, the CDR3 reads TGTGCCATCAGCAGACAGGGTGGAAGGTCTGGGGCCAACGTCCTGACTTTC.

This chain uses TRBV7-9 with TRBJ1-2; 8 bases are a match to TRBD1. V lost 5 bases, J lost 0 bases, and 8 bases stayed unmatched. Looked up from germline, CDR1 is SEHNR and CDR2 is FQNEAQ (reference sequence). The CDR3 runs to 16 residues. The CDR3, as DNA: TGTGCCAGCAGCGCACATACAGGGGGTGCTAACTATGGCTACACCTTC. Its translation: CASSAHTGGANYGYTF.

A word on this clone: The junction and the germline gene differ at one end; a read error may be behind it. The chain couples TRBV6-5 to TRBJ2-3, with D maybe TRBD1 (8 bases). The germline CDR1 and CDR2 sequences are MNHEY and SVGAGI. The CDR3 spans 13 residues. CDR3: CASSPGGTGTQYF. The CDR3 region has the DNA TGTGCCAGCAGCCCCGGGGGGACAGGTACGCAGTATTTT.

There are a few counts of this clone. The rearrangement links TRBV29-1 to TRBJ2-1; 9 positions match TRBD2. This CDR3 region has 15 residues. The germline CDR1 and CDR2 sequences are SQVTM and ANQGSEA. Losses at the gene ends were 1 base for V and 8 bases for J; bases not matched to a gene: 9. This CDR3 is CSVEAGSGSRDEQFF. The CDR3 nucleotides are TGCAGCGTTGAAGCGGGTAGCGGGAGCCGGGATGAGCAGTTCTTC.

The rearrangement joins TRBV19 to TRBJ2-1, with 10 bases identical to TRBD1. CDR1 is LNHDA and CDR2 is SQIVND in the germline V gene (reference sequence). CDR3 length: 14 residues. V shed 7 bases, J shed 4 bases, and the junction held 4 bases outside the gene matches. The CDR3 DNA sequence: TGTGCCAGTACCCCGGGACAGGGGTACAATGAGCAGTTCTTC. Protein sequence: CASTPGQGYNEQFF.